A single sample is the source of the 27 T cell receptor beta chains below, sequenced in a study of patients and donors after allogeneic stem cell transplantation (TCRdb year 2020). Library construction relied on RT-PCR. The reads were generated on a NextSeq 550. Using fastp at Q25 and MiXCR, TCRdb reprocessed the public reads and kept productive beta chains. Duplicate CDR3 protein sequences are folded into a single record with the most common DNA and genes. A total of 200,000 to 250,000 distinct CDR3 sequences appear in this sample, around an eighth of them only once. About 9.9% of the sample rests with the top ten. Sequenced: blood, either unsorted or a sorted T cell fraction (not recorded which). These receptors all come from a human donor who was either an allogeneic HSCT recipient or a stem cell or donor lymphocyte infusion donor (not recorded which). It is not recorded whose cells these are; they may come from a transplant donor.

This clonotype was recorded a few times. The chain is built from TRBV6-1 and TRBJ1-1; TRBD1 is a possible D gene (6 bases). The V end lost 7 bases, the J end lost 4 bases, and 13 bases lay between the germline ends. The germline gives CDR1 MNHNS, CDR2 SASEGT. The length of the CDR3 is 13 residues. CDR3 sequence reads: CASNKQGSTEAFF. Written as DNA, the CDR3 is TGTGCCAGCAATAAACAGGGAAGCACTGAAGCTTTCTTT.

The chain has TRBV3-1 and TRBJ2-7, with TRBD1 identical over 7 bases. The CDR3 extends over 15 amino acids. V was clipped by 0 bases and J by 2 bases; unmatched bases: 4. Germline CDR1 is LGHDT and CDR2 is YNNKEL (reference sequence). CDR3 bases: TGTGCCAGCAGCCAAGAGGACAGGATAACCTACGAGCAGTACTTC. Its protein product is CASSQEDRITYEQYF.

Only a few counts were recorded for this clonotype. The chain recombines TRBV4-2 with TRBJ2-5; D ambiguous. Germline V lookup: CDR1 LGHNA, CDR2 YNFKEQ. Between the trimmed V and J ends, which lost 1 base and 5 bases, there was a span of 11 bases. This CDR3 spans 14 amino acids. CDR3 in amino acids: CASSQGGLGETQYF. CDR3 DNA: TGTGCCAGCAGCCAAGGAGGCCTCGGGGAGACCCAGTACTTC.

The chain carries TRBV7-8 and TRBJ2-2; 14 nucleotides align to TRBD2. Trimming cost V 5 bases and J 7 bases; bases outside gene matches: 12. Germline V CDR1 and CDR2: SGHVS, FQNEAQ. There are 18 residues in the CDR3. The DNA of the CDR3 is TGTGCCAGCAGCACAGGGACTAGCGGGGGAGGGCGGGTCGGGGAGCTGTTTTTT. This encodes CASSTGTSGGGRVGELFF.

The chain carries TRBV19 and TRBJ2-5; no definite D call. The V end was cut by 6 bases, the J end by 3 bases, with 5 bases between. CDR3 size: 11 residues. The germline CDR1 and CDR2 sequences are LNHDA and SQIVND (reference sequence). The CDR3 nucleotides read TGTGCCAGTAGACGGGAAGAGACCCAGTACTTC. This gives the protein CASRREETQYF.

This clonotype was counted a few times. This chain joins TRBV2 and TRBJ2-3; tentatively, D is TRBD2 (6 bases). The CDR3 consists of 17 residues. V shed 4 bases and J shed 0 bases, with 17 bases lying between them. Germline V gene sequence: CDR1 SNHLY, CDR2 FYNNEI. The CDR3 loop is CASSAGTSPQSTDTQYF. CDR3 in DNA: TGTGCCAGCAGTGCTGGGACTTCGCCCCAGAGCACAGATACGCAGTATTTT.

The CDR3 nucleotides read TGTGCCAGCAGTCCCGGACAGGGGGGTGGTGAGCAGTTCTTC. Its protein product is CASSPGQGGGEQFF. The chain is built from TRBV12-3 or TRBV12-4 and TRBJ2-1, with 10 bases lining up with TRBD1. This CDR3 is 14 amino acids long. V shed 5 bases, J shed 9 bases, and the junction held 7 bases outside the gene matches.

This clonotype was picked up many times. The rearrangement joins TRBV6-2 or TRBV6-3 to TRBJ1-5; no definite D call. Germline CDR1 and CDR2: MNHEY and SVGEGT. V was pared by 2 bases and J by 0 bases, with 8 bases between. This CDR3 contains 15 residues. As DNA, the CDR3 is TGTGCCAGCAGTTACCAAAAATATAGCAATCAGCCCCAGCATTTT. The encoded protein is CASSYQKYSNQPQHF.

This clonotype was detected only a few times. The V and J genes are TRBV20-1 and TRBJ2-5, with 8 bases that match TRBD1. The CDR3 sequence is 16 residues long. The germline gives CDR1 DFQATT, CDR2 SNEGSKA (reference sequence). The trim removed 4 bases at V and 1 base at J, leaving 11 bases unmatched. CDR3 amino acids: CSATEQGGLGQETQYF. CDR3 nucleotides: TGCAGTGCTACGGAACAGGGGGGCCTCGGCCAAGAGACCCAGTACTTC.

V and J are TRBV30 and TRBJ2-5; unclear D gene. The CDR3 runs 14 residues. In germline, CDR1 is GTSNPN, CDR2 SVGIG (reference sequence). V shed 0 bases and J shed 1 base, with 9 bases lying between them. The CDR3 DNA is TGTGCCTGGAGTGTGATGGGCGCCCAAGAGACCCAGTACTTC. Translated: CAWSVMGAQETQYF.

V usage is TRBV20-1 and J usage is TRBJ2-3; tentatively, D is TRBD1 or TRBD2 (6 bases each). V lost 3 bases and J 5 bases, leaving 9 bases between the germline ends. Germline CDR1 DFQATT, CDR2 SNEGSKA (reference sequence). The CDR3 has 12 amino acids. This CDR3 reads CSARGGRDTQYF. CDR3 DNA: TGCAGTGCTAGGGGGGGCAGAGATACGCAGTATTTT.

The chain employs TRBV3-1 and TRBJ1-3, with TRBD1 matching over 7 bases. The CDR3 covers 15 residues. With V trimmed by 5 bases and J by 1 base, 5 bases remained unmatched. Germline CDR1 is LGHDT and CDR2 is YNNKEL (reference sequence). CDR3 sequence (DNA): TGTGCCAGCAGCTTTGACAGGGATTCTGGAAACACCATATATTTT. It encodes CASSFDRDSGNTIYF.

This chain links TRBV30 with TRBJ2-1; 8 bases are shared with TRBD1. Germline CDR1 is GTSNPN and CDR2 is SVGIG (reference sequence). The length of the CDR3 is 14 residues. The trim removed 5 bases at V and 9 bases at J, leaving 12 bases unmatched. CDR3 DNA sequence: TGTGCCTGGGGGACAGGCGATCGGGTGGCTGAGCAGTTCTTC. Protein product: CAWGTGDRVAEQFF.

This clonotype occurred a few times. The chain joins TRBV3-1 to TRBJ2-3; 8 bases line up with TRBD2. CDR1 and CDR2 from the germline V gene are LGHDT and YNNKEL (reference sequence). CDR3 size: 15 residues. With V trimmed by 5 bases and J by 2 bases, 6 bases remained unmatched. The DNA of the CDR3 is TGTGCCAGCAGCACTAGCGGCGTACACACAGATACGCAGTATTTT. Translation gives CASSTSGVHTDTQYF.

This chain links TRBV2 with TRBJ2-3; TRBD1 might be the D (5 bases). Per germline, CDR1 SNHLY and CDR2 FYNNEI. The V gene lost 10 bases and the J gene lost 3 bases, with 14 bases spanning the gap. This CDR3 region has 13 residues. CDR3 region: CATQRGRTDTQYF. The CDR3 nucleotides read TGTGCCACCCAAAGGGGTAGGACAGATACGCAGTATTTT.

This clonotype came up many times. This chain links TRBV6-5 with TRBJ1-2, with a weak D call TRBD1 (6 bases). V lost 3 bases and J lost 7, with 24 bases in between. Germline V gives CDR1 MNHEY, CDR2 SVGAGI. The CDR3 spans 17 residues. The CDR3 region is CASSYLGVWQGYSGYTF. The CDR3, as DNA: TGTGCCAGCAGTTATTTAGGCGTTTGGCAGGGGTATAGTGGCTACACCTTC.

This chain connects TRBV6-1 to TRBJ2-1, with a tentative D call TRBD2 (6 bases). Germline V gene sequence: CDR1 MNHNS, CDR2 SASEGT. V gave up 4 bases and J gave up 5 bases, with 12 bases separating them. The CDR3 runs 14 residues. The CDR3 DNA is TGTGCCAGCAGTGTAGTGGAGGGGAACAATGAGCAGTTCTTC. Protein: CASSVVEGNNEQFF.

The rearrangement uses TRBV27 and TRBJ2-5; 16 nucleotides match TRBD2. Trimming at V came to 7 bases and at J to 5 bases, leaving 1 base not matched to a gene. This CDR3 spans 14 amino acids. The germline gives CDR1 MNHEY, CDR2 SMNVEV (reference sequence). CDR3 DNA: TGTGCCAGCATGGGACTAGCGGGAGGGGAGACCCAGTACTTC. Translation: CASMGLAGGETQYF.

This clonotype was counted at least ten times. V gene TRBV4-3 combines with J gene TRBJ2-1; no reliable D call. This CDR3 contains 15 residues. Trimming left V 0 bases short and J 0 bases short, with 6 bases between. The germline V gene has CDR1 LGHNA and CDR2 YSLEER. The CDR3, as DNA: TGCGCCAGCAGCCAAGATCACGGCTCCTACAATGAGCAGTTCTTC. Amino acids: CASSQDHGSYNEQFF.

The chain combines TRBV6-1 with TRBJ1-4; D not certain. The V end lost 7 bases, the J end lost 4 bases, and 22 bases lay between the germline ends. This CDR3 has 17 amino acids. CDR1 and CDR2 from the germline V gene are MNHNS and SASEGT. Written as DNA, the CDR3 is TGTGCCAGCAAGGACGTGTCGGGGTGGTTGGTTAATGAAAAACTGTTTTTT. It encodes CASKDVSGWLVNEKLFF.

This clonotype was picked up a small number of times. The V and J genes are TRBV20-1 and TRBJ1-1, with D perhaps matching TRBD1 (5 bases). V was cut by 1 base and J by 1 base, with 13 bases left in between. The CDR3 has 15 amino acids. The V gene's germline CDR1 is DFQATT and CDR2 SNEGSKA (reference sequence). CDR3 sequence (DNA): TGCAGTGCTAGAGCCCCCCGGGGGGAGAACACTGAAGCTTTCTTT. It encodes CSARAPRGENTEAFF.

This chain uses TRBV20-1 with TRBJ2-1; D gene ambiguous. CDR3 size: 10 residues. V lost 3 bases, J lost 9 bases, and 6 bases lay in between. Germline assignment: CDR1 DFQATT and CDR2 SNEGSKA (reference sequence). The DNA of the CDR3 is TGCAGTGCTAGCGGGCTTGAGCAGTTCTTC. Translating gives CSASGLEQFF.

In its sample, this clonotype was seen a few times. The CDR3 loop reads CASSRQPEGRETQYF. The CDR3 coding sequence is TGTGCCAGCAGCAGACAACCTGAGGGACGAGAGACCCAGTACTTC. The chain recombines TRBV9 with TRBJ2-5; tentatively, D is TRBD1 or TRBD2 (5 bases each). CDR3 length: 15 residues. Germline V gene data show CDR1 as SGDLS and CDR2 as YYNGEE. The V end lost 4 bases, the J end lost 4 bases, and 17 bases lay between the germline ends.

This clonotype was detected many times. The chain has TRBV5-1 and TRBJ1-2; D may be TRBD1 (5 bases). The V gene's germline CDR1 is SGHRS and CDR2 YFSETQ. V dropped 1 base and J dropped 4 bases, with 11 bases sitting between them. This CDR3 is built from 14 residues. CDR3 region: CASSLSGGTYGYTF. The CDR3, as DNA: TGCGCCAGCAGCTTGTCCGGAGGGACCTATGGCTACACCTTC. The full variable domain, with the rest looked up from reference TRBV5-1 and TRBJ1-2, is KAGVTQTPRYLIKTRGQQVTLSCSPISGHRSVSWYQQTPGQGLQFLFEYFSETQRNKGNFPGRFSGRQFSNSRSEMNVSTLELGDSALYLCASSLSGGTYGYTFGSGTRLTVV.

A few counts support this clonotype. The chain joins TRBV27 to TRBJ2-7, with 9 positions matching TRBD1. V lost 7 bases to trimming and J lost 7 bases; unmatched junction nucleotides: 14. This CDR3 is built from 15 residues. Germline V gene data show CDR1 as MNHEY and CDR2 as SMNVEV (reference sequence). Here the CDR3 reads CASISTGTGYGEQYF. The DNA of the CDR3 is TGTGCCAGCATCTCCACCGGGACAGGGTACGGGGAGCAGTACTTC.

The chain combines TRBV28 with TRBJ1-4; TRBD1 matches at 8 bases. CDR1 is MDHEN, CDR2 SYDVKM, per germline. The CDR3 is 15 amino acids. The V gene end was trimmed by 5 bases and the J gene end by 2 bases; junction bases not matched to a gene: 4. Here the CDR3 reads CASSQGAGTNEKLFF. As DNA, the CDR3 is TGTGCCAGCAGTCAGGGGGCGGGGACTAATGAAAAACTGTTTTTT.

This clonotype has a count of ten or more. V and J are TRBV12-3 or TRBV12-4 and TRBJ1-5; D possibly corresponds to TRBD1 (5 bases). The CDR3 has 17 amino acids. V lost 3 bases and J lost 0, with 15 bases in between. In DNA form, the CDR3 reads TGTGCCAGCAGTTTTAGTGACAGCCCGTATAGCAATCAGCCCCAGCATTTT. It translates to CASSFSDSPYSNQPQHF.